The 17 T cell receptor beta chains below all came from one sample that was sequenced in a study of radiotherapy plus CTLA-4 blockade in lung cancer. Libraries were prepared by immunoSEQ multiplex PCR; TCRdb keeps only in-frame clonotypes and omits some of them. The table has 65,000 to 90,000 clones, roughly 91% seen once. This specimen was peripheral blood, taken from a patient treated with radiotherapy plus ipilimumab. The receptors shown here come from a human donor with non-small cell lung cancer that progressed on radiotherapy plus ipilimumab.

The chain joins TRBV5-1 to TRBJ2-2; 10 bases are shared with TRBD1. Germline CDR1 reads SGHRS; CDR2 reads YFSETQ. The CDR3 extends over 16 amino acids. The J segment lost 3 bases and the V segment lost 7 bases, leaving 9 bases of the junction unmatched. CDR3 nucleotide sequence: TGCGCCAGCGGAAGCCTGGGACAGGGGTACACCGGGGAGCTGTTTTTT. Translating gives CASGSLGQGYTGELFF.

Points on this clone: The junction shows a germline mismatch at one end, possibly a read error. The chain recombines TRBV6-1 with TRBJ1-5, with TRBD1 identical over 10 bases. Germline CDR1 reads MNHNS; CDR2 reads SASEGT. This CDR3 region has 15 residues. The CDR3 sequence: CASSEGTGDDQPQHF. The CDR3 DNA is TGTGCCAGCAGCGAAGGGACAGGGGATGATCAGCCCCAGCATTTT.

The chain recombines TRBV30 with TRBJ1-5, with 10 nucleotides matching TRBD1. Per germline, CDR1 GTSNPN and CDR2 SVGIG (reference sequence). The CDR3 is made up of 14 amino acids. J lost 4 bases, V lost 1 base, and 1 base had no gene match. The CDR3 bases are TGTGCCTGGAGTGGGGACAGGGGAAATCAGCCCCAGCATTTT. Translation: CAWSGDRGNQPQHF.

The chain combines TRBV5-1 with TRBJ1-2, with TRBD1 matching over 7 bases. This CDR3 region has 14 residues. Trimming cost V 4 bases and J 5 bases; bases outside gene matches: 8. Germline V CDR1 and CDR2: SGHRS, YFSETQ. The CDR3 nucleotides read TGCGCCAGCAGCACCCCGGGACAGAGTTATGGCTACACCTTC. Encoded protein: CASSTPGQSYGYTF.

Concerning this clone: Other DNA sequences in this sample translate to the same CDR3. The chain joins TRBV7-6 to TRBJ2-2; no clear D. CDR1 and CDR2 (germline): SGHVS, FNYEAQ. V gave up 5 bases and J gave up 0 bases, with 4 bases separating them. The CDR3 spans 13 residues. The CDR3 spells CASSPANTGELFF. The CDR3 DNA reads TGTGCCAGCAGCCCAGCGAACACCGGGGAGCTGTTTTTT.

The table lists this clone with a few counts. The rearrangement joins TRBV6-6 to TRBJ2-2; no definite D call. The CDR3 has 15 amino acids. CDR1 is MNHNY and CDR2 is SVGAGI in the germline V gene (reference sequence). Trimming took off 2 bases at V and 0 bases at J, with 7 bases between the two ends. The CDR3 region is CASSYTTANTGELFF. DNA of the CDR3: TGTGCCAGCAGTTACACTACCGCGAACACCGGGGAGCTGTTTTTT.

Notes on this clone: Other DNA sequences in the same sample also yield this CDR3. CDR3 loop: CASSPGQGKETQYF. The CDR3 nucleotides are TGCGCCAGCAGCCCGGGACAGGGTAAAGAGACCCAGTACTTC. The V gene is TRBV5-1, the J gene TRBJ2-5, with 9 bases that match TRBD1. There are 14 residues in the CDR3. Germline values: CDR1 SGHRS, CDR2 YFSETQ. J lost 3 bases, V lost 4 bases, and 4 bases had no gene match. Based on the CDR3 plus reference TRBV5-1 and TRBJ2-5, the full variable domain is KAGVTQTPRYLIKTRGQQVTLSCSPISGHRSVSWYQQTPGQGLQFLFEYFSETQRNKGNFPGRFSGRQFSNSRSEMNVSTLELGDSALYLCASSPGQGKETQYFGPGTRLLVL.

The chain couples TRBV27 to TRBJ2-7, with D perhaps being TRBD1 or TRBD2 (5 bases each). Germline CDR1 is MNHEY and CDR2 is SMNVEV (reference sequence). V was shortened by 3 bases and J by 2 bases, with 14 bases between the two germline ends. This CDR3 has 15 amino acids. CDR3 DNA sequence: TGTGCCAGCAGTTTCCGGGACGGGGAGCCCTACGAGCAGTACTTC. Its translation: CASSFRDGEPYEQYF.

The rearrangement links TRBV10-1 to TRBJ2-5, with a possible D match to TRBD1 (6 bases). V lost 2 bases and J 5 bases, leaving 6 bases between the germline ends. Germline values: CDR1 WNHNN, CDR2 SYGVQD (reference sequence). This CDR3 has 12 amino acids. The CDR3 sequence: CASSEQGETQYF. CDR3 DNA: TGCGCCAGCAGTGAGCAGGGGGAGACCCAGTACTTC.

The rearrangement uses TRBV4-2 and TRBJ2-1; unclear D gene. Trimming removed 0 bases at V and 4 bases at J, with 10 bases between. This CDR3 is 15 amino acids long. Per the germline V gene, CDR1 is LGHNA and CDR2 is YNFKEQ. CDR3 protein: CASSQDSVGYNEQFF. The CDR3, as DNA: TGTGCCAGCAGCCAAGATTCGGTTGGGTACAATGAGCAGTTCTTC.

A single count supports this clone. The chain carries TRBV19 and TRBJ2-2; D might be TRBD1 (6 bases). Trimming took off 3 bases at V and 0 bases at J, with 8 bases between the two ends. The CDR3 is 15 residues long. Germline values: CDR1 LNHDA, CDR2 SQIVND (reference sequence). The CDR3 protein is CASSIDRSNTGELFF. CDR3 nucleotides: TGTGCCAGTAGTATCGACAGGTCGAACACCGGGGAGCTGTTTTTT.

The chain joins TRBV5-1 to TRBJ1-4, with 9 nucleotides matching TRBD1. The germline V gene has CDR1 SGHRS and CDR2 YFSETQ. The CDR3 has 13 residues. The ends lost 3 bases at V and 7 bases at J; junction bases unmatched: 1. The CDR3 spells CASSWGQGEKLFF. DNA of the CDR3: TGCGCCAGCAGCTGGGGACAGGGTGAAAAACTGTTTTTT.

The chain recombines TRBV5-1 with TRBJ2-1; 8 nucleotides align to TRBD2. Trimming at V came to 2 bases and at J to 5 bases, leaving 6 bases not matched to a gene. From germline, CDR1 is SGHRS and CDR2 YFSETQ. CDR3 size: 15 residues. CDR3 region: CASSLAGVNHNEQFF. CDR3 DNA: TGCGCCAGCAGCTTAGCGGGAGTTAACCACAATGAGCAGTTCTTC.

The V call is TRBV28, the J call TRBJ1-2; 8 bases match TRBD1. V trimming: 2 bases; J trimming: 7 bases; junction bases outside the gene matches: 3. Germline CDR1 MDHEN, CDR2 SYDVKM. CDR3 size: 13 residues. The CDR3 reads CASSLQGASGYTF. DNA for the CDR3: TGTGCCAGCAGTTTACAGGGGGCGAGTGGCTACACCTTC.

This clone was seen a single time. The same CDR3 can be traced to other DNA sequences in this sample. This chain connects TRBV30 to TRBJ2-3; TRBD2 is a possible D gene (6 bases). The CDR3 loop spans 13 amino acids. The V gene's germline CDR1 is GTSNPN and CDR2 SVGIG (reference sequence). V was trimmed by 3 bases and J by 1 base, leaving 8 bases between them. The CDR3 sequence is CAWRREGTDTQYF. The DNA for the CDR3 is TGTGCCTGGAGGCGGGAAGGCACAGATACGCAGTATTTT.

This chain joins TRBV7-8 and TRBJ2-5; tentatively, D is TRBD1 or TRBD2 (6 bases each). The CDR3 is made up of 16 amino acids. The V gene's germline CDR1 is SGHVS and CDR2 FQNEAQ. V lost 0 bases to trimming and J lost 3 bases, with 14 bases between them. CDR3 region: CASSLAGASAEETQYF. CDR3 coding DNA: TGTGCCAGCAGCTTAGCGGGGGCTAGCGCAGAAGAGACCCAGTACTTC.

V gene TRBV2 combines with J gene TRBJ2-7; D not certain. Between the trimmed V and J ends, which lost 1 base and 2 bases, there was a span of 6 bases. The CDR3 is 13 residues long. Germline lookup yields CDR1 SNHLY and CDR2 FYNNEI. DNA for the CDR3: TGTGCCAGCAGTGAAGGGGGAACCTACGAGCAGTACTTC. Translating gives CASSEGGTYEQYF.